Below are 10 T cell receptor beta chains sequenced from a single sample in a study of radiotherapy plus CTLA-4 blockade in lung cancer. The protocol was immunoSEQ multiplex PCR, while the TCRdb copy is restricted to in-frame clones and leaves out a portion. This table has 110,000 or so clones, approximately 84% appearing once. The sequencing used peripheral blood, collected from a patient treated with radiotherapy plus ipilimumab. The receptors originated from a human donor with non-small cell lung cancer who had a partial response to radiotherapy plus ipilimumab.

V usage is TRBV5-1 and J usage is TRBJ1-3, with 8 bases matching TRBD1. Germline loops: CDR1 SGHRS, CDR2 YFSETQ. This CDR3 spans 14 amino acids. The ends lost 0 bases at V and 8 bases at J; junction bases unmatched: 4. In DNA form, the CDR3 reads TGCGCCAGCAGCTTGGAAGGACAGGGATACACCATATATTTT. It specifies CASSLEGQGYTIYF.

The V gene is TRBV6-5, the J gene TRBJ2-5; D is perhaps TRBD1 (5 bases). This CDR3 comprises 13 residues. The V gene lost 6 bases and the J gene lost 3 bases, with 11 bases spanning the gap. CDR1 is MNHEY, CDR2 SVGAGI, per germline. The CDR3 spells CASRTDKEETQYF. The CDR3 bases are TGTGCCAGCAGAACGGACAAAGAAGAGACCCAGTACTTC.

The chain employs TRBV5-4 and TRBJ1-2; 8 bases map to TRBD1. The CDR3 is made up of 16 amino acids. Germline CDR1 reads SGHNT; CDR2 reads YYREEE (reference sequence). J lost 4 bases, V lost 3 bases, and 11 bases had no gene match. CDR3 sequence: CASSSPGQEFIYGYTF. As DNA, the CDR3 is TGTGCCAGCAGCTCCCCGGGACAGGAGTTTATCTATGGCTACACCTTC.

The chain joins TRBV6-5 to TRBJ1-1; weak D call: TRBD1 (6 bases). Trimming took 5 bases from V and 3 from J, leaving 13 bases between them. The CDR3 is 14 amino acids. Germline CDR1 reads MNHEY; CDR2 reads SVGAGI. CDR3 in DNA: TGTGCCAGCAGTGCACGACCAGGGGACACTGAAGCTTTCTTT. It specifies CASSARPGDTEAFF.

As concerns this clone: A junction boundary mismatches the germline segment, possibly from a read error. The rearrangement uses TRBV7-2 and TRBJ2-1; a weak D match, TRBD2 (5 bases). The germline gives CDR1 SGHTA, CDR2 FQGNSA. The CDR3 sequence is 12 residues long. CDR3 sequence: CASSPGFPSAVF. The CDR3 DNA sequence: TGTGCCAGCAGCCCGGGGTTTCCGTCAGCCGTCTTC.

The chain employs TRBV5-6 and TRBJ2-5; 7 bases map to TRBD1. CDR3 length: 16 amino acids. The J segment lost 5 bases and the V segment lost 2 bases, leaving 12 bases of the junction unmatched. Germline V gene sequence: CDR1 SGHDT, CDR2 YYEEEE. DNA of the CDR3: TGTGCCAGCAGCTTCCCGACAGGGTACGGCGGGGAGACCCAGTACTTC. This gives the protein CASSFPTGYGGETQYF.

V gene TRBV19 combines with J gene TRBJ2-2; maybe TRBD1 (6 bases). CDR1 and CDR2 from the germline V gene are LNHDA and SQIVND (reference sequence). V was clipped by 8 bases and J by 2 bases, with 9 bases between them. The CDR3 totals 13 residues. CDR3 bases: TGTGCCAGTGGGGACACAAACACCGGGGAGCTGTTTTTT. Translation: CASGDTNTGELFF. Together with reference TRBV19 and TRBJ2-2, the CDR3 gives the full variable domain: DGGITQSPKYLFRKEGQNVTLSCEQNLNHDAMYWYRQDPGQGLRLIYYSQIVNDFQKGDIAEGYSVSREKKESFPLTVTSAQKNPTAFYLCASGDTNTGELFFGEGSRLTVL.

The J gene is TRBJ1-2, the V gene TRBV28; 8 bases align to TRBD1. The germline CDR1 and CDR2 sequences are MDHEN and SYDVKM. This CDR3 is 13 amino acids long. V lost 5 bases and J lost 7; bases outside the gene matches: 6. The CDR3: CASSRGQVAGYTF. The CDR3 nucleotides read TGTGCCAGCAGTAGGGGACAGGTAGCTGGCTACACCTTC.

This clone was recorded only once. The rearrangement uses TRBV6-1 and TRBJ1-1; 9 nucleotides line up with TRBD1. In germline, CDR1 is MNHNS, CDR2 SASEGT. The CDR3 runs to 13 residues. The junction had 1 base not matched to a gene; V was cut back by 6 bases and J by 2 bases. The CDR3 here is CASRDRGNTEAFF. CDR3 bases: TGTGCCAGCAGGGACAGGGGCAACACTGAAGCTTTCTTT.

The chain combines TRBV19 with TRBJ2-7; TRBD2 might be the D (6 bases). Trimming removed 1 base at V and 2 bases at J, with 6 bases between. The CDR3 runs to 13 residues. Germline CDR1 is LNHDA and CDR2 is SQIVND (reference sequence). Here the CDR3 reads CASSIASAYEQYF. The DNA of the CDR3 is TGTGCCAGTAGTATAGCTAGCGCCTACGAGCAGTACTTC.